Sequencing of this T cell receptor (beta chain) was carried out in a study of T cell responses to AZD1222 COVID-19 vaccine. Only in-frame clones appear in the TCRdb table, and some are missing; sequencing was by immunoSEQ multiplex PCR. Of about 99,000 clones in the sample, 91% were seen once. The CDR3 is 14 residues long. Trimming stripped 4 bases from V and 0 bases from J, with 7 bases between. CDR1 is LGHDT, CDR2 YNNKEL, per germline (reference sequence). As regards this clone: The same CDR3 arises from other DNA sequences in this sample as well.

This TCR was sampled from an adult in good health. Sequencing was performed on peripheral blood, taken on day 0 of AZD1222 vaccination. The rearrangement uses TRBV3-1 (or the pseudogene TRBV3-2) and TRBJ1-3; D remains ambiguous. CDR3 coding DNA: TGTGCCAGCAGCCGAGGGCGCTCTGGAAACACCATATATTTT. Protein product: CASSRGRSGNTIYF.